One sample yielded the 15 T cell receptor beta chains listed below, sequenced in a study of technical replicates of blood from a handful of donors. The protocol was immunoSEQ multiplex PCR, while the TCRdb copy is restricted to in-frame clones and leaves out a portion. The sample consists of more than 75,000 clones, around 94% of them appearing once. Sample: T cells isolated from PBMCs. The receptor set was obtained from a human donor in good health.

This clone was picked up one time. The chain has TRBV6-5 and TRBJ1-1; D unresolved. V lost 6 bases, J lost 5 bases, and 7 bases lay in between. The CDR3 runs to 11 residues. Per the germline V gene, CDR1 is MNHEY and CDR2 is SVGAGI. The chain's CDR3 is CASREGTEAFF. CDR3 coding DNA: TGTGCCAGCAGAGAGGGAACTGAAGCTTTCTTT.

V is TRBV15 and J is TRBJ2-3; D unresolved. V shed 0 bases and J shed 6 bases, with 7 bases lying between them. This CDR3 is built from 13 residues. Looked up from germline, CDR1 is LNHNV and CDR2 is YYDKDF (reference sequence). This chain's CDR3 is CATSRDSVDTQYF. DNA for the CDR3: TGTGCCACCAGCAGAGATTCTGTGGATACGCAGTATTTT. The complete variable domain, with remaining parts taken from reference TRBV15 and TRBJ2-3, reads DAMVIQNPRYQVTQFGKPVTLSCSQTLNHNVMYWYQQKSSQAPKLLFHYYDKDFNNEADTPDNFQSRRPNTSFCFLDIRSPGLGDTAMYLCATSRDSVDTQYFGPGTRLTVL.

This chain uses TRBV6-6 with TRBJ2-3; tentative D call: TRBD2 (5 bases). V dropped 2 bases and J dropped 6 bases, with 12 bases sitting between them. The germline V gene encodes CDR1 MNHNY and CDR2 SVGAGI (reference sequence). There are 14 residues in the CDR3. CDR3 loop: CASSYVGEEDTQYF. In nucleotides, the CDR3 is TGTGCCAGCAGTTACGTGGGAGAGGAGGATACGCAGTATTTT.

In this sample, this clone turned up once. V and J are TRBV5-8 and TRBJ2-2, with a tentative D call TRBD2 (5 bases). Germline lookup yields CDR1 SGHTS and CDR2 YDEGEE. This CDR3 comprises 14 residues. V lost 3 bases to trimming and J lost 7 bases, with 13 bases between them. The CDR3 DNA follows: TGTGCCAGCAGCTACGATAGGAGGATCGGGGAGCTGTTTTTT. Residues: CASSYDRRIGELFF.

The rearrangement joins TRBV11-3 to TRBJ2-1, with D unresolved. Germline CDR1 SGHNT, CDR2 YENEEA. V dropped 5 bases and J dropped 0 bases, with 8 bases sitting between them. This CDR3 is built from 14 residues. This CDR3 is CASSLMSSYNEQFF. The CDR3 bases are TGTGCCAGCAGCCTCATGAGCTCCTACAATGAGCAGTTCTTC.

J is TRBJ1-2 and V is TRBV7-9, with a possible D match to TRBD1 (5 bases). V was trimmed by 4 bases and J by 8 bases, leaving 5 bases between them. This CDR3 has 10 residues. Germline lookup yields CDR1 SEHNR and CDR2 FQNEAQ (reference sequence). In DNA form, the CDR3 reads TGTGCCAGCAGCTCAGGGGGCTACACCTTC. Translation gives CASSSGGYTF. Variable domain in full (rest from reference TRBV7-9 and TRBJ1-2): DTGVSQNPRHKITKRGQNVTFRCDPISEHNRLYWYRQTLGQGPEFLTYFQNEAQLEKSRLLSDRFSAERPKGSFSTLEIQRTEQGDSAMYLCASSSGGYTFGSGTRLTVV.

This clone was seen a single time. The chain is built from TRBV10-1 and TRBJ2-7; weak D call: TRBD2 (6 bases). Germline lookup yields CDR1 WNHNN and CDR2 SYGVQD (reference sequence). V lost 2 bases, J lost 1 base, and 15 bases lay in between. The CDR3 runs to 16 residues. The DNA for the CDR3 is TGCGCCAGCAGTGAGACTAGCAGATACCCTTCCTACGAGCAGTACTTC. It is translated as CASSETSRYPSYEQYF.

The V gene is TRBV28, the J gene TRBJ2-7; a weak D match, TRBD2 (6 bases). Trimming pared 7 bases from V and 2 bases from J, leaving 12 bases between. Germline-derived CDR1 and CDR2 are MDHEN and SYDVKM. The CDR3 contains 13 residues. CDR3 DNA sequence: TGTGCCAGCACCGGGACTCCAGCCTACGAGCAGTACTTC. Translated, it gives CASTGTPAYEQYF. The full variable domain, with the rest looked up from reference TRBV28 and TRBJ2-7, is DVKVTQSSRYLVKRTGEKVFLECVQDMDHENMFWYRQDPGLGLRLIYFSYDVKMKEKGDIPEGYSVSREKKERFSLILESASTNQTSMYLCASTGTPAYEQYFGPGTRLTVT.

The chain combines TRBV19 with TRBJ1-5, with 8 positions matching TRBD1. V trimming: 1 base; J trimming: 6 bases; junction bases outside the gene matches: 2. The CDR3 sequence is 14 residues long. Germline V gene data show CDR1 as LNHDA and CDR2 as SQIVND (reference sequence). The DNA of the CDR3 is TGTGCCAGTAGTATAGTGGACAGGGCTCAGCCCCAGCATTTT. Translation gives CASSIVDRAQPQHF. Full variable domain (rest looked up from reference TRBV19 and TRBJ1-5): DGGITQSPKYLFRKEGQNVTLSCEQNLNHDAMYWYRQDPGQGLRLIYYSQIVNDFQKGDIAEGYSVSREKKESFPLTVTSAQKNPTAFYLCASSIVDRAQPQHFGDGTRLSIL.

The chain has TRBV19 and TRBJ1-2, with TRBD1 as a possible D gene (5 bases). The ends were cut back, 0 bases at V and 1 base at J, with 12 bases in the middle. The germline V gene encodes CDR1 LNHDA and CDR2 SQIVND (reference sequence). The CDR3 is made up of 16 amino acids. CDR3 in amino acids: CASSIDLYRFNYGYTF. DNA of the CDR3: TGTGCCAGTAGTATAGATCTGTACAGGTTTAACTATGGCTACACCTTC.

The rearrangement links TRBV27 to TRBJ2-7; D is perhaps TRBD2 (5 bases). Germline-derived CDR1 and CDR2 are MNHEY and SMNVEV (reference sequence). Trimming removed 0 bases from V and 0 bases from J, with 6 bases in between. The CDR3 has 14 amino acids. The CDR3 DNA reads as TGTGCCAGCAGTTTATCTGGGAGCTCCTACGAGCAGTACTTC. It is translated as CASSLSGSSYEQYF.

V gene TRBV7-9 combines with J gene TRBJ2-3; 10 nucleotides align to TRBD2. CDR1 and CDR2 (germline): SEHNR, FQNEAQ (reference sequence). The CDR3 extends over 16 amino acids. With V trimmed by 2 bases and J by 3 bases, 5 bases remained unmatched. CDR3 protein: CASSLSGLAETDTQYF. Written as DNA, the CDR3 is TGTGCCAGCAGCTTATCTGGACTAGCGGAGACAGATACGCAGTATTTT.

The V and J genes are TRBV6-6 and TRBJ2-3; no definite D call. Trimming cost V 4 bases and J 5 bases, with 13 bases left between them. The CDR3 length is 14 residues. From germline, CDR1 is MNHNY and CDR2 SVGAGI (reference sequence). The CDR3 region is CASSSSLSGDTQYF. In DNA, the CDR3 is TGTGCCAGCAGTTCGAGCCTTTCTGGAGATACGCAGTATTTT.

This clone has just one count. This chain uses TRBV6-1 with TRBJ2-7; no firm D call. Trimming stripped 5 bases from V and 0 bases from J, with 14 bases between. CDR3 length equals 15 residues. Germline CDR1 MNHNS, CDR2 SASEGT. This CDR3 reads CASSPTRVSSYEQYF. The CDR3 DNA follows: TGTGCCAGCAGTCCGACCCGGGTGTCCTCCTACGAGCAGTACTTC.

The V gene is TRBV6-5, the J gene TRBJ2-6; TRBD1 is a possible D gene (6 bases). Germline CDR1 reads MNHEY; CDR2 reads SVGAGI. V lost 5 bases, J lost 2 bases, and 7 bases lay in between. There are 14 residues in the CDR3. In DNA, the CDR3 is TGTGCCAGCAGTAACAGGGCTGGGGCCAACGTCCTGACTTTC. Translating gives CASSNRAGANVLTF.